This T cell receptor beta chain was retrieved from a study of T cells expressing NK-cell markers. Turning to the study itself: The TCR beta repertoires were obtained from sorted CD3+CD56+NKG2C+, CD3+CD56+NKG2C- and CD3+CD56-NKG2C+ T cells. Study-wide results and limits: Dominant NKG2C+ clonotypes made up roughly 1.0-7.5% of CD8+ T cells in over five donors.

A 5'RACE template switching approach incorporating UMIs was used to make TCR beta cDNA. Reanalyzing the 5' RACE reads, TCRdb keeps one entry per CDR3 protein, without DNA. This table holds 350,000 to 450,000 distinct CDR3 sequences. A note on this clonotype: Its antigen is not known.

The CDR3 length is 15 residues. CDR1 and CDR2 (germline): LGHDT, YNNKEL (reference sequence). The sequencing input was blood T cells: a sorted CD56 or NKG2C T cell subset, CD4+ or CD8+ T cells, or bulk PBMC T cells (not recorded which). The origin of this receptor is a man aged 18-69 years in good health. The genes are TRBV3-1 and TRBJ1-2. CDR3 residues: CASSQLVGESYGYTF.